This record covers a single TCR beta chain. Its target is unknown. The PCR used 60 Vbeta and 13 Jbeta primers. The protocol was immunoSEQ multiplex PCR, while the TCRdb copy is restricted to in-frame clones and leaves out a portion. The table lists fewer than 250,000 clones, roughly 77% of them singletons. Between the trimmed V and J ends, which lost 3 bases and 4 bases, there was a span of 11 bases. Germline V gene lookup returns CDR1 LNHDA and CDR2 SQIVND (reference sequence). This CDR3 contains 14 residues. These data come from a study of cytomegalovirus exposure and HLA in healthy donors. Study context: When 350 to 500 donors were genotyped, around 77% of them were found to fall in the Caucasian-associated ancestry cluster. Findings and caveats of the study: Clonal expansion, a later analysis showed, was greater in HLA-associated TCR beta chains than in equally common others. In a later analysis, HLA-C alleles had the fewest associated TCRs, DRB1 alleles the most.

What was sequenced was PBMCs. The rearrangement joins TRBV19 to TRBJ2-3, with D perhaps matching TRBD1 (5 bases). The sequence was obtained from a male donor in good health and CMV-seropositive. The DNA for the CDR3 is TGTGCCAGTAGTATCCAGGGTTTAGCAGATACGCAGTATTTT. Its protein is CASSIQGLADTQYF.